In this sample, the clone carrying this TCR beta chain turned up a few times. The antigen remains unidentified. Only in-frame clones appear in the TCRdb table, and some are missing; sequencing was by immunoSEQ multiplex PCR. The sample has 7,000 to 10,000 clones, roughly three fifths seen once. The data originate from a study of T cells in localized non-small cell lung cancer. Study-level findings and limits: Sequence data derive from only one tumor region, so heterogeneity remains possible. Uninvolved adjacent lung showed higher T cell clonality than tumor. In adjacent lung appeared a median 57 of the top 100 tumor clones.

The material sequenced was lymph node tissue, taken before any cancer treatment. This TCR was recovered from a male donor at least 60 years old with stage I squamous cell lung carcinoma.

CDR3 nucleotides: TGTGCCTGGAGATATGGGACTAGCGGGTTTGGTGAGCAGTACTTC. Translating it yields CAWRYGTSGFGEQYF. The gene calls are TRBV30 and TRBJ2-7, with 12 nucleotides matching TRBD2. J lost 7 bases, V lost 3 bases, and 10 bases had no gene match. CDR3 size: 15 residues. Germline CDR1 reads GTSNPN; CDR2 reads SVGIG (reference sequence).